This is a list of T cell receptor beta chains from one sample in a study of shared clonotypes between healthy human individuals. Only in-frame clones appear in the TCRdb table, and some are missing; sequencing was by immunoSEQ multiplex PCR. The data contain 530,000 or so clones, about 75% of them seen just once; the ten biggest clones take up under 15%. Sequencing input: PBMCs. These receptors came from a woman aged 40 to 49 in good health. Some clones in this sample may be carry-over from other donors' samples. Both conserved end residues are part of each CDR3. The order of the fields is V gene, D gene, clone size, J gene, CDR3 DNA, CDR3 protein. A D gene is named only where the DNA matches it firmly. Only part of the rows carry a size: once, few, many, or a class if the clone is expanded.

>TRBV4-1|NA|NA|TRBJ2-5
TGCGCCAGCAGCCGGAAGTACAGAGTCCAAGAGACCCAGTACTTC
CASSRKYRVQETQYF
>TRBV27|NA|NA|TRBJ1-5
TGTGCCAGCAGTCGGGACCCATATCAGCCCCAGCATTTT
CASSRDPYQPQHF
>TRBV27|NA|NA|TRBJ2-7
TGTGCCAGCAGCGTTCGGGGAACACGCGAAGAGCAGTACTTC
CASSVRGTREEQYF
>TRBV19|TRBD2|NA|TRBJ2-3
TGTGCCAGTAGTATTCGGGACTCGGCGGGAGCGCAGTATTTT
CASSIRDSAGAQYF
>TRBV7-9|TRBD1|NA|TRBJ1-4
TGTGCCAGCAGCGAGGACAGGTCGTCAACTAATGAAAAACTGTTTTTT
CASSEDRSSTNEKLFF
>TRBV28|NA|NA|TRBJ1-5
TGTGCCAGCAGTCCCGAGGACCGTTCGCCCTTGGCCCAGCATTTT
CASSPEDRSPLAQHF
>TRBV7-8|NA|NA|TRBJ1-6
TGTGCCAGCAGCTTAGTCGGGGCGTCACCCCTCCACTTT
CASSLVGASPLHF
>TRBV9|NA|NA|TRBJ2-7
TGTGCCAGCAGCGTAGGGGTGGGGACCTACGAGCAGTACTTC
CASSVGVGTYEQYF
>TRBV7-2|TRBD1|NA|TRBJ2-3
TGTGCCAGCAGCTTGACAGGGACCAGCACAGATACGCAGTATTTT
CASSLTGTSTDTQYF
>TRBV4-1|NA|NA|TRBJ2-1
TGCGCCAGCAGCCAATATGAGGCCGGCAATGAGCAGTTCTTC
CASSQYEAGNEQFF
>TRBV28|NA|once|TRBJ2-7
TGTGCCAGCAGCCCCCCTTGGGGGCATAGCGGGTCACCCTACGAGCAGTACTTC
CASSPPWGHSGSPYEQYF
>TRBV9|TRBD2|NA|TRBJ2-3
TGTGCCAGCAGCTTAACACTAGCGGGAGGGGGAGATACGCAGTATTTT
CASSLTLAGGGDTQYF
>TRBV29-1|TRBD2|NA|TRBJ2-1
TGCAGCGTTGTCCTCGGACTAGCGGGAGGTGGGGAGCAGTTCTTC
CSVVLGLAGGGEQFF
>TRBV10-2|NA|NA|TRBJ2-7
TGCGCCAGCAGTTCGGTGGAGACTAACTCCTACGAGCAGTACTTC
CASSSVETNSYEQYF
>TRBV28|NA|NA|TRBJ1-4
TGTGCCAGCAGACCGAGCGGTAATGAAAAACTGTTTTTT
CASRPSGNEKLFF
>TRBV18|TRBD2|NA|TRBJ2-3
TGTGCCAGCTCACCACCTGTAGCGGGAGATACGCAGTATTTT
CASSPPVAGDTQYF
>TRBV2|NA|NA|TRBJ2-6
TGTGCCAGCAGCAGACAAGGAGGCCCCACCTCTGGGGCCAACGTCCTGACTTTC
CASSRQGGPTSGANVLTF
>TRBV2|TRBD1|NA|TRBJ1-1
TGTGCCAGCAGCGGGGGACAGACTATGAACACTGAAGCTTTCTTT
CASSGGQTMNTEAFF
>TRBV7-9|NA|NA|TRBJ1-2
TGTGCCAGCAGCTTTTTCCAGGGATGTGGCTACACCTTC
CASSFFQGCGYTF
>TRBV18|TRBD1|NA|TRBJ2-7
TGTGCCAGCTCACCCGGGACAGGGACTCCCTACGAGCAGTACTTC
CASSPGTGTPYEQYF
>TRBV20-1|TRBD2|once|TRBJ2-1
TGCTCACGGGGGGGCGGGACTCGGGAGTTCTTC
CSRGGGTREFF
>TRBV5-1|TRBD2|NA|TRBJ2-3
TGCGCCAGCAGCTTGGCGGGGGGAGGAGGCACAGATACGCAGTATTTT
CASSLAGGGGTDTQYF
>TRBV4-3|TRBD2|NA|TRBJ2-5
TGCGCCAGCAGCCCAACAGGACTAGCGGGAGGGGAGACCCAGTACTTC
CASSPTGLAGGETQYF
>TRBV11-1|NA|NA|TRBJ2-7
TGTGCCAGCAGCTTTTCCGGCTCCGAGCAGTACTTC
CASSFSGSEQYF
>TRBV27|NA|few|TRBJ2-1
TGTGCCAGCAGTTTCAGGGGTGAGCAGTTCTTC
CASSFRGEQFF
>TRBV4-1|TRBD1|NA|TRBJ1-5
TGCGCCAGCAGCCAACAGGGGGCCTTTGGAAATCAGCCCCAGCATTTT
CASSQQGAFGNQPQHF
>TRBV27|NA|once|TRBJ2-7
TGTGCCAGCATTCTGGACTCAACCTACGAGCAGTACTTC
CASILDSTYEQYF
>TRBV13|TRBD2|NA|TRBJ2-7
TGTGCCAGCAGCTTAGGGACTAGCCGGACCTACGAGCAGTACTTC
CASSLGTSRTYEQYF